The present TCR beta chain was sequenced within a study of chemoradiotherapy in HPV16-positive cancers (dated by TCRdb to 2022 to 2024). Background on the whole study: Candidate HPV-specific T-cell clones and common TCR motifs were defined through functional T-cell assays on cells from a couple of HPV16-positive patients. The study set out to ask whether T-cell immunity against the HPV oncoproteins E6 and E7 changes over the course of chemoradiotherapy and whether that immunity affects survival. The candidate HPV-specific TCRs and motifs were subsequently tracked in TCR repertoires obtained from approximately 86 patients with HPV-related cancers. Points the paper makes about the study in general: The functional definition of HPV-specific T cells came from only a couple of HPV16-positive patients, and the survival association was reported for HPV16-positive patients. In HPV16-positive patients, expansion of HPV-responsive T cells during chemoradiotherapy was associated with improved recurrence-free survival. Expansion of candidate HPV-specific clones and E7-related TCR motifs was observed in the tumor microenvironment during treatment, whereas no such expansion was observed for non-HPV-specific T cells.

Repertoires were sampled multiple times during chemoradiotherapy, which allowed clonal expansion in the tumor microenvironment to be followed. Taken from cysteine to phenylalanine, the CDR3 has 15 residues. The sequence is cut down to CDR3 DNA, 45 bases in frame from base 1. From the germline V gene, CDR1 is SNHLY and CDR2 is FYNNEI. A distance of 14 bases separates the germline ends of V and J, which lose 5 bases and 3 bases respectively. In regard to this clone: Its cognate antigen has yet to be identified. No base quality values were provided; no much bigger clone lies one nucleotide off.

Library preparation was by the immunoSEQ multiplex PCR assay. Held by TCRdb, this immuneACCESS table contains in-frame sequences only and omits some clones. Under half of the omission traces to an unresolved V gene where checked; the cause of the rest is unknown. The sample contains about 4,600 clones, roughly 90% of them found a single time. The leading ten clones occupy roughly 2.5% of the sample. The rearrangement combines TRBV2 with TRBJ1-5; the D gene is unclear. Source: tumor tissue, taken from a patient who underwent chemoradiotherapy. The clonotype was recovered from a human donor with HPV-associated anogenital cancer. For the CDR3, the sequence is CASSRSVVTNQPQHF. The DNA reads TGTGCCAGCAGTAGGTCGGTGGTAACCAATCAGCCCCAGCATTTT.